This T cell receptor (beta chain) stems from a study of technical replicates of blood from a few donors. Measured with immunoSEQ multiplex PCR; TCRdb has only the in-frame clones, and not every one. The sample contains some 13,000 clones, around 91% of which appear only once. V was clipped by 0 bases and J by 1 base, with 15 bases between them. Germline lookup yields CDR1 LGHNA and CDR2 YNFKEQ. CDR3 length: 17 amino acids. The receptor comes from a human donor in good health. Material: PBMCs. V usage is TRBV4-2 and J usage is TRBJ1-1, with D possibly matching TRBD1 (5 bases). CDR3 nucleotide sequence: TGTGCCAGCAGCCAAGATGGGGCAAGATCTGAGAACACTGAAGCTTTCTTT. Encoded protein: CASSQDGARSENTEAFF.